This TCR beta chain was identified during a study of CD8 T cells in Susac syndrome. When the RNA was reverse transcribed, random hexamers were used with an input of about 0.5 to 1 ug. The immunoSEQ assay covered 54 Vbeta and 13 Jbeta segments for CDR3. TCRdb called the immunoSEQ multiplex PCR reads again in MiXCR, with one record for every CDR3 protein. The table lists tens of thousands of distinct CDR3 sequences, over 90% of them singletons. Sequencing of TCR beta was performed on blood CD8+ T cells and on blood CD4+ T cells. The CDR3 runs 14 residues. V lost 7 bases, J lost 4 bases, and 9 bases stayed unmatched. The germline CDR1 and CDR2 sequences are GTSNPN and SVGIG (reference sequence).

The chain combines TRBV30 with TRBJ2-2; 7 bases map to TRBD1. This receptor was obtained from a human donor with multiple sclerosis. Material: CD4+ T cells from PBMCs. CDR3: CAFREGAVTGELFF. CDR3 coding DNA: TGTGCCTTCCGAGAGGGGGCTGTCACCGGGGAGCTGTTTTTT.